These T cell receptor beta chains were read from a single sample in a study of blood T cell repertoires in COVID-19. Assay: immunoSEQ multiplex PCR; the TCRdb copy retains only in-frame clones and omits some. Of about 130,000 clones detected, about four fifths appear once; the ten largest clones hold 15% to 20%. The material sequenced was PBMCs or T cells enriched from blood (not recorded which). Every receptor here comes from a young man who had recovered from COVID-19. Each CDR3 is given with its conserved first and last residue. D genes are given only for firm matches. Only part of the rows carry a size: once, few, many, or a class if the clone is expanded.

v_gene	j_gene	abundance	len	d_gene	CDR3nt	CDR3aa
TRBV2	TRBJ2-5	NA	14	TRBD1	TGTGCCAGCAGTGGACAGGGGGCCGGGGAGACCCAGTACTTC	CASSGQGAGETQYF
TRBV19	TRBJ1-3	NA	15	TRBD1	TGTGCCAGTACCGAAGGGGGCTTCTCTGGAAACACCATATATTTT	CASTEGGFSGNTIYF
TRBV28	TRBJ1-4	NA	18	TRBD1	TGTGCCAGCAGTTTATCACAGGGGGCGTACATAACTAATGAAAAACTGTTTTTT	CASSLSQGAYITNEKLFF
TRBV2	TRBJ1-3	NA	16	TRBD1	TGTGCCAGCAGTGAGGGAAAACAGGGGGTAGGAAACACCATATATTTT	CASSEGKQGVGNTIYF
TRBV2	TRBJ1-5	NA	14	TRBD1	TGTGCCAGCAGTTACCAGGGGGACCATCAGCCCCAGCATTTT	CASSYQGDHQPQHF
TRBV2	TRBJ1-4	NA	15	NA	TGTGCCAGCTCCCCCAAAGAGGGTGTGCATGAAAAACTGTTTTTT	CASSPKEGVHEKLFF
TRBV2	TRBJ1-2	NA	14	NA	TGTGCCAGCAGAAACAGGGAGAGTAACTATGGCTACACCTTC	CASRNRESNYGYTF
TRBV25-1	TRBJ2-1	NA	15	TRBD2	TGTGCCAGCAGTCAAGCGGGGGCCCAGGACAATGAGCAGTTCTTC	CASSQAGAQDNEQFF
TRBV29-1	TRBJ2-2	NA	16	TRBD2	TGCAGCGTTGATATGACTAGCGGGAAGAACACCGGGGAGCTGTTTTTT	CSVDMTSGKNTGELFF
TRBV5-1	TRBJ1-2	NA	15	NA	TGCGCCAGCAGCCCGGGACTGTTATTACTACCTGGCTACACCTTC	CASSPGLLLLPGYTF
TRBV5-5	TRBJ2-3	NA	16	TRBD2	TGTGCCAGCAGCTTGGGTCTAGCGGAGGACACAGATACGCAGTATTTT	CASSLGLAEDTDTQYF
TRBV19	TRBJ1-1	NA	13	TRBD1	TGTGCCAGTTGGACAGGGGGGAACACTGAAGCTTTCTTT	CASWTGGNTEAFF
TRBV2	TRBJ2-1	NA	17	TRBD2	TGTGCCAGCAGTGTAAGCACCCCAAGCGGGAGGGCGAATGAGCAGTTCTTC	CASSVSTPSGRANEQFF
TRBV7-2	TRBJ2-1	NA	16	TRBD2	TGTGCCAGCAGCTTAGAGAGCACTAGCGTAAACAATGAGCAGTTCTTC	CASSLESTSVNNEQFF
TRBV3-1/TRBV3-2	TRBJ1-4	NA	15	TRBD1	TGTGCCAGCAGCCAAGACAGGGGGACTAATGAAAAACTGTTTTTT	CASSQDRGTNEKLFF
TRBV7-3	TRBJ2-7	few	14	TRBD1	TGTGCCAGCAGCGTACAGGGGGGCTCCTACGAGCAGTACTTC	CASSVQGGSYEQYF
TRBV3-1/TRBV3-2	TRBJ1-2	once	13	TRBD1	TGTGCCAGCAGCCCTCGACAGGGGACCGGCTACACCTTC	CASSPRQGTGYTF
TRBV5-6	TRBJ2-1	NA	16	NA	TGTGCCAGCAGTCCATGGGCTAGCACCGCCTACAATGAGCAGTTCTTC	CASSPWASTAYNEQFF
TRBV5-4	TRBJ2-1	NA	15	TRBD1	TGTGCCAGCAGCCTCGGGACAGGTATTTTCAATGAGCAGTTCTTC	CASSLGTGIFNEQFF
TRBV7-3	TRBJ2-2	NA	13	NA	TGTGCCAGCAGCTCGGGGGGCTCCGGGGAGCTGTTTTTT	CASSSGGSGELFF
TRBV11-2	TRBJ1-3	NA	15	NA	TGTGCCAGCAGCTTAGTACCGGGGGCTGGAAACACCATATATTTT	CASSLVPGAGNTIYF
TRBV20-1	TRBJ2-7	NA	12	NA	TGCAGTGCTACTGACTTAATCTACGAGCAGTACTTC	CSATDLIYEQYF
TRBV12-3/TRBV12-4	TRBJ1-1	NA	13	TRBD1	TGTGCCAGCAGACCAGGGGGAAACACTGAAGCTTTCTTT	CASRPGGNTEAFF
TRBV6-1	TRBJ2-3	NA	19	TRBD2	TGTGCCAGCAGTGAACGCCCCGGGACTAGCGGGAGTCCTCCAGATACGCAGTATTTT	CASSERPGTSGSPPDTQYF
TRBV6-5	TRBJ1-2	NA	13	NA	TGTGCCAGCGGAAGATCAGGGAACTATGGCTACACCTTC	CASGRSGNYGYTF
TRBV7-9	TRBJ2-1	NA	18	TRBD2	TGTGCCAGCAGCTTAGCAACAAGGCTAGCGGGGGCGTACAATGAGCAGTTCTTC	CASSLATRLAGAYNEQFF
TRBV30	TRBJ1-6	NA	15	TRBD1	TGTGCCTGGAGTGTAGCGGACAGGGGCAATTCACCCCTCCACTTT	CAWSVADRGNSPLHF